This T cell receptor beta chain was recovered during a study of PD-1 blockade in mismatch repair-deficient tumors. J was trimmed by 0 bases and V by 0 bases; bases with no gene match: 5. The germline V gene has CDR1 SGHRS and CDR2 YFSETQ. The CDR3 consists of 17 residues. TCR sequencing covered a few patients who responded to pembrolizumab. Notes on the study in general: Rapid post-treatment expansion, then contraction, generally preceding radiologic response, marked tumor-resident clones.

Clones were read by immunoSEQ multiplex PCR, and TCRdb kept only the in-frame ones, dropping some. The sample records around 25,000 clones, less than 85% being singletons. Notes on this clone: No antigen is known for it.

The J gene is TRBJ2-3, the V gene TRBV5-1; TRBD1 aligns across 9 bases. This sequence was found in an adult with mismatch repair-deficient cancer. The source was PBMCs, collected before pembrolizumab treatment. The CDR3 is CASSLDPQGASTDTQYF. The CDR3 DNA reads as TGCGCCAGCAGCTTGGATCCACAGGGGGCTAGCACAGATACGCAGTATTTT.